This T cell receptor (beta chain) was captured by sequencing in a study of T-cell memory formation after mild COVID-19 (dated by TCRdb to 2020 to 2022). A note on the overall study: Most TCR sequence clusters were specific to one of the two donors. Longitudinal TCRalpha and TCRbeta repertoire sequencing tracked T-cell clones expanding and contracting after mild COVID-19 in a couple of donors. Two young, previously healthy adult volunteers, one female and one male, were included in the cohort.

About this clonotype: The clone's antigen remains unknown. Nothing much larger sits one base from this clone, and base qualities are not available.

V is clipped by 10 bases and J by 0 bases, and the sequence between their germline boundaries is 11 bases long. The CDR3 holds 13 amino acids from the cysteine to the phenylalanine. Of all the DNA, just the CDR3 is kept, 39 bases in frame from base 1. CDR1 and CDR2 (ENHRY, SYGVKD) derive from the germline V gene. Ficoll-Paque density gradient centrifugation was used to isolate PBMCs. Summary of the overall study and its limitations: Contracting CD4+ clones appeared mostly in the CM and EM memory subsets, whereas CD8+ clones were enriched in EMRA. The detection of some responding clones in pre-infection memory suggests that pre-existing cross-reactive memory T cells joined the SARS-CoV-2 response. Only a couple of mild cases were covered by the study, and larger cohorts that include severe cases with pre-infection samples were considered necessary. Clones contracting from day 15 to 85 had balanced CD4/CD8 phenotypes, while a second wave expanding from day 15 to 37 was biased towards CD4+. Whether the second-wave clones peaking on day 37 were SARS-CoV-2 specific was not confirmed.

Sequencing relied on an Illumina NovaSeq 6000. TCRalpha and TCRbeta cDNA libraries were built by 5'RACE with constant-segment primers, adding sample barcodes and unique molecular identifiers. RNA was extracted from every sample with Trizol reagent. Library amplification was performed in two PCR steps, and a second sample barcode and Illumina TruSeq adapters were introduced in the second step. Libraries were sequenced on an Illumina NovaSeq with 2 x 150 bp paired-end reads. The authors processed their data as follows. Demultiplexing of reads and collapsing into UMI-guided consensus sequences were performed with migec v1.2.7. Using mixcr v2.1.11, UMI consensuses were aligned to TRA and TRB V and J templates and then assembled into clonotypes. Expanded or contracted clonotypes were those called significant by both edgeR and NoisET, with noise models trained on biological replicates. edgeR calls used a false discovery rate-adjusted p below 0.01 and a log2 fold-change threshold of 1. PCA with hierarchical clustering of max-normalized trajectories of the 1000 most abundant clonotypes was used as exploratory dynamics analysis. The CD4 or CD8 phenotype of responding clones was assigned using the separately sequenced CD4+ and CD8+ repertoires. TCRdb applied fastp at Q25 and MiXCR to the public reads, then kept only in-frame beta chains. Duplicate CDR3 protein sequences are folded into a single record with the most common DNA and genes. The V and J calls and clone size are TCRdb's, not the authors'. Present in this sample are 98,000 or so distinct CDR3 sequences, 15% to 20% of which were seen just once. Together, the top ten hold 5% to 7% of the sample.

The chain employs TRBV10-3 and TRBJ2-3; the D gene is perhaps TRBD1, from 5 matching bases. Sequenced sample: PBMCs or a T cell subset sorted from them (not recorded which). The receptor comes from a man in his late teens or twenties who had mild COVID-19 (a few samples of this study predate the infection). The sample titles of this study are shuffled in the database, so cell type and time point are left out; the donor was told from shared clones. The CDR3 protein is CATTETSTDTQYF. The bases are TGTGCCACGACAGAGACTAGCACAGATACGCAGTATTTT.